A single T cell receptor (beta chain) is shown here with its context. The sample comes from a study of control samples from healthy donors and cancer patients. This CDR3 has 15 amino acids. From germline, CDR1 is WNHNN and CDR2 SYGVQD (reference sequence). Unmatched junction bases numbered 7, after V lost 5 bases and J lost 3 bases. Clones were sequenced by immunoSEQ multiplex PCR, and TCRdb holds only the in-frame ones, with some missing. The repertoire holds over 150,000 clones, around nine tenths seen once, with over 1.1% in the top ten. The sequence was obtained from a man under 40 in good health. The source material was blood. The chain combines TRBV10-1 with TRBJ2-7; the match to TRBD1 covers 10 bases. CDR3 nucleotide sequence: TGCGCCAGCAGTCGGGCCGGGACAGGGGACTACGAGCAGTACTTC. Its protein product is CASSRAGTGDYEQYF.